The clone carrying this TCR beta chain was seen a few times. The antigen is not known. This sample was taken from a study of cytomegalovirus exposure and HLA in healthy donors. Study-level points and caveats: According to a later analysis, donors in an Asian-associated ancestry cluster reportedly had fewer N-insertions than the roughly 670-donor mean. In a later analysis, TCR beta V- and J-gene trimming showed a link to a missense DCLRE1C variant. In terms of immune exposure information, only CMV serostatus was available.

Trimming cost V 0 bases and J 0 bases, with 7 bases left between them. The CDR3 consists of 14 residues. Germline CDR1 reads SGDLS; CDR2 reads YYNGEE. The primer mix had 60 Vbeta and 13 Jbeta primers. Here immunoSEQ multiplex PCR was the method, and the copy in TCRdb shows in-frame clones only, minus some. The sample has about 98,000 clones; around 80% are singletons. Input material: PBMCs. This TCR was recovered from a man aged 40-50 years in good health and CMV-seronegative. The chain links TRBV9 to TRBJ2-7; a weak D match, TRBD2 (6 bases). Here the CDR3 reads CASSVVGSSYEQYF. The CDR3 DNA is TGTGCCAGCAGCGTAGTCGGGAGCTCCTACGAGCAGTACTTC.